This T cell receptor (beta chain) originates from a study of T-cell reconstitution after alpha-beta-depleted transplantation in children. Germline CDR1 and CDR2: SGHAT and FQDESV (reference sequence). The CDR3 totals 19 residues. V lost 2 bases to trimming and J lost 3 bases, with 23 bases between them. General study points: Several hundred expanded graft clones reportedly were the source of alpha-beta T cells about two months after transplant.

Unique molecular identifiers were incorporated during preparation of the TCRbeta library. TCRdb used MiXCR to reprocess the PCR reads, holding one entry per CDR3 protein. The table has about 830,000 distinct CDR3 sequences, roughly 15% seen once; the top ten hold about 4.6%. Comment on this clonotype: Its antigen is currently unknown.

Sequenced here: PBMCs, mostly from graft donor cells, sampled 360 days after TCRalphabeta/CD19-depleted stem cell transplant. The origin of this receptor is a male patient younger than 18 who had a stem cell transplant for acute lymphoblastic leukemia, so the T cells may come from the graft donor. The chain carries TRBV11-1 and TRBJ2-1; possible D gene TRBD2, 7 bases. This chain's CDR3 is CASSLNLLGGRIFYNEQFF. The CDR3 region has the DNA TGTGCCAGCAGCTTAAATCTTCTCGGGGGGCGCATCTTCTACAATGAGCAGTTCTTC.